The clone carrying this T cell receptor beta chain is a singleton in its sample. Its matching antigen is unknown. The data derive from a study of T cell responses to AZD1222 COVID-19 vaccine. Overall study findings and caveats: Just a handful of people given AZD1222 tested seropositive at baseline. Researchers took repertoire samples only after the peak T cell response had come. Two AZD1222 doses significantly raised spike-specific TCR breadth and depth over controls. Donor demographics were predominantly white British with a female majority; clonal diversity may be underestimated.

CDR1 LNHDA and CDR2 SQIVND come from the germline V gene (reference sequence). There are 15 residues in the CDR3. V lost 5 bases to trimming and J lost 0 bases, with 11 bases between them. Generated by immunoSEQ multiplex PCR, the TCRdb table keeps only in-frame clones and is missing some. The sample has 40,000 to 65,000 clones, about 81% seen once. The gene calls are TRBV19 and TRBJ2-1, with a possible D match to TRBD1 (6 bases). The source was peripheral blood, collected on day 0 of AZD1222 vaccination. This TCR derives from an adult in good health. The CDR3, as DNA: TGTGCCAGTAGTTCCCGGGACATCTCCTACAATGAGCAGTTCTTC. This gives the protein CASSSRDISYNEQFF.